The sequence of this T cell receptor (beta chain) was determined in a study of T cells in Graves' hyperthyroidism and ophthalmopathy. Findings and limits, study-wide: Stable hyperthyroidism was told apart from ophthalmopathy by a model built on 13 V-J features. Most clonotypes expanded in thyroid above 0.001 were likewise present in blood.

Exclusion of a patient resulted from uncontrolled infection, other autoimmune disease, pregnancy or lactation. This clonotype was detected ten times or more. As yet, its antigen is unknown. Researchers amplified the TCR beta CDR3 regions from RNA transcripts. In the first-round RT-PCR of the TCR CDR3, the HTBI primer set was used. TCRdb redid the calling of the multiplex PCR reads with MiXCR, one entry per CDR3 protein. The profile shows about 420,000 distinct CDR3 sequences, 15% to 19% of them singletons. The CDR3 loop spans 13 amino acids. Germline CDR1 SNHLY, CDR2 FYNNEI. Trimming took 3 bases from V and 3 from J, leaving 3 bases between them.

This chain uses TRBV2 with TRBJ2-6, with D hard to call. The TCR comes from a woman aged 18 to 35 with Graves' hyperthyroidism. Sequencing was done on a sample of blood. The CDR3 is CASSDGGANVLTF. CDR3 DNA sequence: TGTGCCAGCAGTGATGGTGGGGCCAACGTCCTGACTTTC.